Following are 16 T cell receptor beta chains from one sample sequenced in a study of T cell repertoires in cytomegalovirus infection. No cognate antigen is known for these TCRs. MiXCR, run by TCRdb on the reads, gives a single entry per CDR3 protein. Among about a million distinct CDR3 sequences listed, 31% were seen once. The input for sequencing was cultured CD8+ T cells from PBMCs, taken from culture after CMV antigen stimulation. The source is a human donor in good health (CMV status not recorded). Some clones in this sample may be carry-over from other donors' samples.

This chain uses TRBV7-4 with TRBJ1-1; 7 bases match TRBD1. The V and J ends lost 10 bases and 0 bases, in that order; junction bases with no gene match: 11. The CDR3 has 15 residues. Germline V gene lookup returns CDR1 SGHVT and CDR2 SQSDAQ. The DNA for the CDR3 is TGTGCCAACAGGCCCAGGCAGGGGGTGAACACTGAAGCTTTCTTT. It yields the protein CANRPRQGVNTEAFF.

The rearrangement joins TRBV9 to TRBJ2-1; 7 bases align to TRBD2. Germline values: CDR1 SGDLS, CDR2 YYNGEE. V lost 7 bases and J lost 2; bases outside the gene matches: 3. This CDR3 has 13 residues. The CDR3 protein is CASERGAYNEQFF. CDR3 bases: TGTGCCAGCGAACGGGGGGCCTACAATGAGCAGTTCTTC.

The rearrangement links TRBV24-1 to TRBJ2-3, with D tentatively TRBD1 or TRBD2 (5 bases each). Germline V gene lookup returns CDR1 KGHDR and CDR2 SFDVKD. CDR3 size: 14 residues. With 4 bases removed from V and 3 bases from J, the gap between germline ends came to 10 bases. The DNA of the CDR3 is TGTGCCACCAGTGAAGAAGGGACGACAGATACGCAGTATTTT. As protein: CATSEEGTTDTQYF.

This clonotype was detected only a few times. The chain has TRBV7-6 and TRBJ1-4; D unresolved. CDR1 SGHVS and CDR2 FNYEAQ come from the germline V gene. The ends were cut back, 5 bases at V and 8 bases at J, with 24 bases in the middle. CDR3 length: 17 residues. The CDR3: CASSHTGGSALEEKLFF. The CDR3, as DNA: TGTGCCAGCAGCCACACCGGTGGGTCAGCCCTGGAGGAAAAACTGTTTTTT.

This clonotype was picked up a small number of times. CDR3 DNA sequence: TGCGCCAGCAGCCAAGTAGGAAGTTTGAACACTGAAGCTTTCTTT. Translating gives CASSQVGSLNTEAFF. V gene TRBV4-1 combines with J gene TRBJ1-1; no clear D. The CDR3 is 15 residues long. Trimming shortened V by 1 base and J by 0 bases, and 9 bases separated the two germline ends. Germline V CDR1 and CDR2: MGHRA, YSYEKL.

This clonotype was seen only a few times. The chain couples TRBV20-1 to TRBJ1-1, with D maybe TRBD1 (5 bases). The CDR3 has 14 amino acids. Germline values: CDR1 DFQATT, CDR2 SNEGSKA (reference sequence). Trimming took off 0 bases at V and 3 bases at J, with 11 bases between the two ends. The CDR3 DNA reads as TGCAGTGCTAGAGACGGGGGTCGGGACACTGAAGCTTTCTTT. Its protein is CSARDGGRDTEAFF.

The gene calls are TRBV12-3 or TRBV12-4 and TRBJ1-1, with D possibly TRBD1 on 6 matching bases. The CDR3 covers 22 residues. Trimming took off 3 bases at V and 2 bases at J, with 34 bases between the two ends. The CDR3 loop reads CASSFTVLEPPKQGIFNTEAFF. DNA of the CDR3: TGTGCCAGCAGTTTTACTGTTCTGGAGCCCCCCAAACAGGGAATTTTTAACACTGAAGCTTTCTTT.

This clonotype was found once. The chain uses TRBV11-3 and TRBJ2-7, with 7 nucleotides matching TRBD1. Germline assignment: CDR1 SGHNT and CDR2 YENEEA. This CDR3 has 14 residues. V was pared by 5 bases and J by 6 bases, with 10 bases of the junction left unmatched. The CDR3 loop is CASSPPTGSGEQYF. The CDR3 nucleotides read TGTGCCAGCAGCCCCCCGACAGGGTCTGGCGAGCAGTACTTC. The variable domain in full, with the rest retrieved from reference TRBV11-3 and TRBJ2-7, is EAGVVQSPRYKIIEKKQPVAFWCNPISGHNTLYWYLQNLGQGPELLIRYENEEAVDDSQLPKDRFSAERLKGVDSTLKIQPAELGDSAVYLCASSPPTGSGEQYFGPGTRLTVT.

This clonotype was counted at least ten times. The chain joins TRBV12-3 or TRBV12-4 to TRBJ1-1; D ambiguous. Trimming stripped 3 bases from V and 1 base from J, with 6 bases between. This CDR3 has 13 amino acids. As DNA, the CDR3 is TGTGCCAGCAGTTTCGGCCCGAACACTGAAGCTTTCTTT. Its translation is CASSFGPNTEAFF.

This clonotype was observed a few times. The chain links TRBV7-9 to TRBJ1-2; D is unresolved. This CDR3 contains 15 residues. Germline loops: CDR1 SEHNR, CDR2 FQNEAQ (reference sequence). The V end was cut by 6 bases, the J end by 0 bases, with 14 bases between. CDR3 DNA: TGTGCCAGCAGTGGACGAATAACCACTAACTATGGCTACACCTTC. Translated: CASSGRITTNYGYTF.

This clonotype was seen at least ten times. The J gene is TRBJ1-2, the V gene TRBV7-2; 8 bases match TRBD1. With 2 bases clipped from V and 8 bases from J, the junction kept 10 bases outside the gene matches. The CDR3 has 15 amino acids. From germline, CDR1 is SGHTA and CDR2 FQGNSA. Here the CDR3 reads CASSLSDRTGYGYTF. The CDR3 DNA is TGTGCCAGCAGCTTAAGTGATAGGACAGGGTACGGCTACACCTTC. The whole variable domain, remainder taken from reference TRBV7-2 and TRBJ1-2, is GAGVSQSPSNKVTEKGKDVELRCDPISGHTALYWYRQSLGQGLEFLIYFQGNSAPDKSGLPSDRFSAERTGGSVSTLTIQRTQQEDSAVYLCASSLSDRTGYGYTFGSGTRLTVV.

The V gene is TRBV10-3, the J gene TRBJ2-1; 9 bases fit TRBD2. The junction had 6 bases not matched to a gene; V was cut back by 4 bases and J by 5 bases. This CDR3 has 15 residues. Per the germline V gene, CDR1 is ENHRY and CDR2 is SYGVKD. CDR3 protein: CAISAHAGGDNEQFF. DNA for the CDR3: TGTGCCATCAGTGCCCATGCGGGGGGGGACAATGAGCAGTTCTTC.

The rearrangement links TRBV5-4 to TRBJ2-1; D might be TRBD2 (7 bases). Trimming removed 4 bases at V and 0 bases at J, with 17 bases between. Per the germline V gene, CDR1 is SGHNT and CDR2 is YYREEE (reference sequence). CDR3 length: 17 amino acids. CDR3 sequence (DNA): TGTGCCAGCAGCAACGCAGGCGGGGGCGACTCCTACAATGAGCAGTTCTTC. Amino acid sequence: CASSNAGGGDSYNEQFF.

Ten or more counts support this clonotype. The V gene is TRBV7-8, the J gene TRBJ2-7, with D possibly being TRBD1 or TRBD2 (5 bases each). Germline-derived CDR1 and CDR2 are SGHVS and FQNEAQ. V gave up 5 bases and J gave up 6 bases, with 14 bases separating them. This CDR3 is 13 amino acids long. CDR3 in amino acids: CASSMGPGGEQYV. The CDR3 DNA is TGTGCCAGCAGCATGGGCCCTGGGGGCGAGCAGTACGTC.

This clonotype was observed a handful of times. This chain uses TRBV6-5 with TRBJ1-6; D possibly corresponds to TRBD1 (5 bases). The germline V and J ends were trimmed by 1 base and 0 bases, with 13 bases remaining between them. In germline, CDR1 is MNHEY, CDR2 SVGAGI. The CDR3 has 18 amino acids. CDR3 in amino acids: CASSYFRPGSSYNSPLHF. The DNA for the CDR3 is TGTGCCAGCAGTTACTTCCGGCCAGGGAGCTCCTATAATTCACCCCTCCACTTT.

A few counts support this clonotype. V is TRBV28 and J is TRBJ2-1; 8 bases fit TRBD2. Trimming took 3 bases from V and 5 from J; bases not matched to a gene: 6. This CDR3 contains 15 residues. The germline V gene encodes CDR1 MDHEN and CDR2 SYDVKM. The CDR3 sequence: CASSFRLAPDNEQFF. CDR3 nucleotide sequence: TGTGCCAGCAGTTTCCGACTAGCGCCCGACAATGAGCAGTTCTTC. The full variable domain, completed using reference TRBV28 and TRBJ2-1, is DVKVTQSSRYLVKRTGEKVFLECVQDMDHENMFWYRQDPGLGLRLIYFSYDVKMKEKGDIPEGYSVSREKKERFSLILESASTNQTSMYLCASSFRLAPDNEQFFGPGTRLTVL.